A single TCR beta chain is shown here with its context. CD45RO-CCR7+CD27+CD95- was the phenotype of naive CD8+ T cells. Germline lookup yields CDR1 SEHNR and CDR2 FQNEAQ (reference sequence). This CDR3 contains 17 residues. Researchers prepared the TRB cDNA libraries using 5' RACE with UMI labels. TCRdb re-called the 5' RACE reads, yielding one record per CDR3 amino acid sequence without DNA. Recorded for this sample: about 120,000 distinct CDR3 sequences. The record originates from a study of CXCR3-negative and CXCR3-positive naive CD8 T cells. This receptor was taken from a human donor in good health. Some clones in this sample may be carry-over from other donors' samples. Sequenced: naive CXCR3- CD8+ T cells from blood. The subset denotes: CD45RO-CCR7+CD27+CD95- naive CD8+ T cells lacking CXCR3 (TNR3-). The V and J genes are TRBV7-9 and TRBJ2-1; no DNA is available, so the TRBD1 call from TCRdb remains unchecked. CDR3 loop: CASSSGRGSRSYNEQFF.